This T cell receptor (beta chain) was captured by sequencing in a study of T cell clones after liver transplantation. In the study overall: A pre-transplant mixed lymphocyte reaction with TCRbeta sequencing defined graft-donor-reactive clones followed in post-transplant blood. The study's findings and limits: Post-transplant time points were not standardized, so conclusions are preliminary.

The protocol was immunoSEQ multiplex PCR, while the TCRdb copy is restricted to in-frame clones and leaves out a portion. The table lists approximately 65,000 clones, 85% to 95% of them singletons. This CDR3 has 12 amino acids. V gave up 5 bases and J gave up 7 bases, with 12 bases separating them. Germline V lookup: CDR1 MDHEN, CDR2 SYDVKM. A note on this clone: Antigen: not known.

The sequence was obtained from a human patient who received a liver transplant. T cells may partly derive from the graft donor. The rearrangement links TRBV28 to TRBJ2-7; D is uncertain. The sequencing used CD4+ T cells from blood, collected around 27 months after liver transplant. The CDR3 nucleotides read TGTGCCAGCAGTATTAGGTCCCTGGAGCAGTACTTC. Its translation is CASSIRSLEQYF.